This T cell receptor (beta chain) was obtained from a study of T-cell reconstitution after alpha-beta-depleted transplantation in children listed by TCRdb under 2016. Some background on the complete study: The study quantitatively tracked T-cell immune reconstitution after TCRalphabeta/CD19-depleted allogeneic hematopoietic cell transplantation in children using TCR repertoire profiling.

Libraries were built with PCR. The instrument was an Illumina HiSeq 2500. Molecular barcoding was employed in the preparation of TCR libraries, with unique molecular identifiers being used to normalize TCRbeta repertoire quantification. TCRdb handled the public reads itself, with Q25 trimming in fastp and clone calling in MiXCR, and kept productive beta chains. Each CDR3 protein gets just one entry, which takes the most common genes and DNA from the rows behind it. The table for this sample lists roughly 670,000 distinct CDR3 sequences; around 12% of them were counted only once. The ten largest clones represent 0.79% of the sample. V is cut by 4 bases and J by 11 bases, and the space between the germline ends is 15 bases. Counted from cysteine to phenylalanine, this CDR3 has 12 amino acids. Here the CDR3 DNA is all that survives: 36 bases in frame from base 1. The germline V gene provides CDR1 SGHDT and CDR2 YYEEEE.

The treatment or condition label here, explained by the study, means: allogeneic hematopoietic cell transplantation with graft depleted of TCRalphabeta T cells and CD19 B cells. TCRalphabeta/CD19-depleted allogeneic hematopoietic cell grafts were given to the transplant recipients, all of whom were children. Study-wide findings and limitations: Over the following months the frequencies of hyperexpanded clones went down, and after one year T-cell counts and TCRbeta diversity were mostly credited to newly produced T cells. The apparently early recovery of alphabetaT-cell counts about two months after transplant reportedly depended on only several hundred rapidly expanded clones that came from non-depleted graft cells. The high TCRbeta diversity at day 60 in some patients was ascribed to recipient T cells and intrathymic progenitors that had survived conditioning.

This clonotype was observed a single time. The antigen it recognizes is unknown. The input lacks base qualities; no much larger clone sits a single base away. One read amounts to weak evidence. Recombination joined TRBV5-6 with TRBJ1-1, with TRBD1 as a weak D call on 5 bases. This material consisted of PBMCs, taken before TCRalphabeta/CD19-depleted stem cell transplant. This receptor was obtained from a girl aged 2 to 9 with congenital amegakaryocytic thrombocytopenia, due to receive a stem cell transplant. The encoded CDR3 is CASSPGGNGAFF. The DNA is as follows: TGTGCCAGCAGCCCCGGGGGGAACGGGGCTTTCTTT.